Listed below are T cell receptor beta chains from one sample, sequenced in a study of CD8+CD57+ T cells in acquired aplastic anemia. TCRdb used MiXCR to reprocess the reads, holding one entry per CDR3 protein. Among 75,000 to 90,000 distinct CDR3 sequences listed, 40% to 55% were seen once. The sample consisted of sorted CD4+, CD8+, or CD8+CD57+ T cells (not recorded which) from PBMCs. The receptor set was obtained from a human donor in good health, serving as a control. Both conserved end residues are part of each CDR3. D genes are given only for firm matches. Some rows have no size entry. The others give once, few or many, or a class for an expanded clone.

D gene	clone size	V gene	J gene	CDR3 protein	CDR3 DNA
NA	NA	TRBV25-1	TRBJ1-1	CASSAGTANTEAFF	TGTGCCAGCAGCGCAGGGACCGCGAACACTGAAGCTTTCTTT
TRBD1	many	TRBV5-1	TRBJ1-4	CASATGEGNEKLFF	TGCGCCAGCGCAACAGGGGAGGGTAATGAAAAACTGTTTTTT
NA	many	TRBV10-2	TRBJ2-7	CASSIGGLVSYEQYF	TGCGCCAGCAGTATTGGCGGGCTGGTCTCCTACGAGCAGTACTTC
NA	NA	TRBV12-3/TRBV12-4	TRBJ2-3	CASTDYSPSTDTQYF	TGTGCCAGCACCGACTATAGCCCTAGCACAGATACGCAGTATTTT
TRBD2	NA	TRBV2	TRBJ2-4	CASRGLAGKDIQYF	TGTGCCAGCAGGGGACTAGCGGGGAAGGACATTCAGTACTTC
NA	few	TRBV25-1	TRBJ2-6	CASSLPKVGFTSGANVLTF	TGTGCCAGCAGTCTGCCTAAGGTGGGGTTTACCTCTGGGGCCAACGTCCTGACTTTC
NA	NA	TRBV19	TRBJ2-7	CASSTSQGQFAEQYF	TGTGCCAGTAGTACCTCACAGGGTCAGTTCGCCGAGCAGTACTTC
NA	many	TRBV5-1	TRBJ1-3	CASSSTASHSGNTIYF	TGCGCCAGCAGCTCCACAGCATCACACTCTGGAAACACCATATATTTT
TRBD1	NA	TRBV2	TRBJ1-4	CASSEATTGLHEKLFF	TGTGCCAGCAGTGAAGCGACGACAGGGCTTCATGAAAAACTGTTTTTT
NA	NA	TRBV2	TRBJ1-5	CASTGLSDSNQPQHF	TGTGCCAGCACGGGGCTCAGCGATAGCAATCAGCCCCAGCATTTT
NA	NA	TRBV6-1	TRBJ1-6	CASTSSYNSPLHF	TGTGCCAGCACAAGCTCCTATAATTCACCCCTCCACTTT
NA	NA	TRBV10-3	TRBJ1-1	CAISGSQVTTEAFF	TGTGCCATCAGTGGGTCTCAAGTGACCACTGAAGCTTTCTTT
NA	few	TRBV5-4	TRBJ1-2	CASSGPTGNYYGYTF	TGTGCCAGCAGCGGGCCCACAGGGAACTACTATGGCTACACCTTC
NA	NA	TRBV10-3	TRBJ2-7	CAISEAGAPYEQYF	TGTGCCATCAGTGAAGCCGGGGCCCCCTACGAGCAGTACTTC
NA	NA	TRBV25-1	TRBJ1-2	CASRGRTAIDTF	TGTGCCAGCAGAGGGCGAACGGCTATTGACACCTTC
TRBD2	many	TRBV7-9	TRBJ2-1	CASSSTWDRGVNEQFF	TGTGCCAGCAGCTCAACCTGGGACCGGGGGGTCAATGAGCAGTTCTTC
TRBD2	many	TRBV24-1	TRBJ2-2	CATRASGTGELFF	TGTGCCACCAGGGCTAGCGGCACCGGGGAGCTGTTTTTT
NA	NA	TRBV29-1	TRBJ1-1	CSVMDGNTEAFF	TGCAGCGTCATGGACGGCAACACTGAAGCTTTCTTT
TRBD2	NA	TRBV7-7	TRBJ2-1	CASSLWPSGSNEQFF	TGTGCCAGCAGCTTATGGCCTAGCGGGAGCAATGAGCAGTTCTTC
TRBD2	NA	TRBV20-1	TRBJ2-1	CSARGERLAGYEQFF	TGCAGTGCTAGAGGGGAGCGGCTAGCGGGGTATGAGCAGTTCTTC
TRBD1	NA	TRBV12-5	TRBJ2-7	CSSASPGQGIYEQYF	TGTTCTAGTGCTTCCCCCGGACAGGGCATCTACGAGCAGTACTTC
TRBD2	NA	TRBV20-1	TRBJ2-5	CSAVTSGQETQYF	TGCAGTGCTGTGACTAGCGGACAAGAGACCCAGTACTTC
TRBD1	NA	TRBV20-1	TRBJ2-2	CSVLKGQGASGELFF	TGCAGTGTGTTAAAGGGACAGGGGGCCTCCGGGGAGCTGTTTTTT
TRBD1	many	TRBV7-9	TRBJ1-1	CASSSQGAVAEAFF	TGTGCCAGCAGCTCACAGGGGGCTGTGGCTGAAGCTTTCTTT
NA	few	TRBV27	TRBJ2-7	CASRKDRQGEQYF	TGTGCCAGCAGGAAAGACAGGCAAGGCGAGCAGTACTTC
TRBD1	NA	TRBV5-8	TRBJ1-2	CASSLGSGQADGYTF	TGTGCCAGCAGCTTGGGGTCGGGACAGGCGGATGGCTACACCTTC
NA	few	TRBV7-9	TRBJ2-2	CASSPTGAVRELFF	TGTGCCAGCAGCCCTACGGGGGCAGTCAGGGAGCTGTTTTTT
NA	many	TRBV6-1	TRBJ1-6	CASSQGRGSPLHF	TGTGCCAGCAGTCAAGGGCGGGGTTCACCCCTCCACTTT
NA	NA	TRBV11-3	TRBJ2-5	CASSVDRAVQETQYF	TGTGCCAGCAGCGTCGACCGGGCCGTCCAAGAGACCCAGTACTTC